Listed below are T cell receptor beta chains from one sample, sequenced in a study of T cell responses to AZD1222 COVID-19 vaccine. Only in-frame clones appear in the TCRdb table, and some are missing; sequencing was by immunoSEQ multiplex PCR. This sample has about 120,000 clones, with roughly 91% found just once. The specimen comprised peripheral blood, sampled on day 0 of MenACWY control vaccination. These TCRs come from an adult in good health. Each CDR3 is given with its conserved first and last residue. Each record gives: D gene, V gene, J gene, clone size, CDR3 DNA, CDR3 protein. A D gene is named only where the DNA matches it firmly. Clone size, where shown, is once, few, many, or a class for clones that have expanded.

>TRBD1|TRBV30|TRBJ1-5|.
TGTGCCTGGAGAGCCGGGACAGGGACCGTTAGCAATCAGCCCCAGCATTTT
CAWRAGTGTVSNQPQHF
>TRBD2|TRBV10-3|TRBJ2-7|.
TGTGCCATCAGTGGTAGCGGGAGCTACGAGCAGTACTTC
CAISGSGSYEQYF
>.|TRBV24-1|TRBJ2-1|.
TGTGCCACCAGTGATTTCCGGACGGTTTCCTACAATGAGCAGTTCTTC
CATSDFRTVSYNEQFF
>.|TRBV12-3/TRBV12-4|TRBJ2-3|.
TGTGCCAGCAGACGTATTCTAGCGGATACGCAGTATTTT
CASRRILADTQYF
>.|TRBV3-1/TRBV3-2|TRBJ1-4|.
TGTGCCAGCAGCCAAGGACCCCTGGGGACAACGACTTTT
CASSQGPLGTTTF
>TRBD2|TRBV19|TRBJ2-1|.
TGTGCCAGTAGTATCGGCGGGAGTGGCTACAATGAGCAGTTCTTC
CASSIGGSGYNEQFF
>.|TRBV25-1|TRBJ1-1|.
TGTGCCAGCAGTGGGGGGAACACTGAAGCTTTCTTT
CASSGGNTEAFF
>TRBD2|TRBV19|TRBJ2-1|.
TGTGCCAGTAGTACGGGTCGGACTAGGCGCTCGCCCGATGAGCAGTTCTTC
CASSTGRTRRSPDEQFF
>.|TRBV11-3|TRBJ2-7|.
TGTGCCAGCAGCTTGGGGGGACCTTACGAGCAGTACTTC
CASSLGGPYEQYF
>TRBD1|TRBV13|TRBJ2-5|.
TGTGCCAGCAGCTTACGTCCGACAGGGTACCAAGAGACCCAGTACTTC
CASSLRPTGYQETQYF
>.|TRBV19|TRBJ1-5|.
TGTGCCACTCAACCCGGGACCGGGAATCAGCCCCAGCATTTT
CATQPGTGNQPQHF
>TRBD1|TRBV7-9|TRBJ2-5|once
TGTGCCAGCAGCTCTTATGGGACAGGGCTTTCTTCCCAAGAGACCCAGTACTTC
CASSSYGTGLSSQETQYF
>.|TRBV18|TRBJ2-2|.
TGTGCCAGCTCACCACCGAGTCGCAAGAACACCGGGGAGCTGTTTTTT
CASSPPSRKNTGELFF
>.|TRBV15|TRBJ2-3|.
TGTGCCACCAGCAGAGATAGCGTAGGGACAGATACGCAGTATTTT
CATSRDSVGTDTQYF
>.|TRBV7-6|TRBJ1-1|.
TGTGCCAGCAGCCTACAGGAGAACACTGAAGCTTTCTTT
CASSLQENTEAFF
>.|TRBV7-2|TRBJ2-5|few
TGTGCCAGCAGCTTAGCTGGTGAGACCCAGTACTTC
CASSLAGETQYF
>TRBD2|TRBV6-5|TRBJ2-7|.
TGTGCCAGCAACGAGGGCCTAGCGGGAGTGGGGGAGCAGTACTTC
CASNEGLAGVGEQYF
>.|TRBV10-3|TRBJ1-1|.
TGTGCCATCAGTGTCGCAACCTGGGGGAACACTGAAGCTTTCTTT
CAISVATWGNTEAFF
>.|TRBV5-1|TRBJ2-3|.
TGCGCCAGCAGCTCGGCGCTAAGCACAGATACGCAGTATTTT
CASSSALSTDTQYF
>.|TRBV19|TRBJ1-1|.
TGTGCCAGTAAGTTCGGTATTTGGGGAGCGGGTGAGATGAACACTGAAGCTTTCTTT
CASKFGIWGAGEMNTEAFF
>.|TRBV7-2|TRBJ2-5|once
TGTGCCAGCAGCTCCCAGGGAGAGACCCAGTACTTC
CASSSQGETQYF
>.|TRBV6-1|TRBJ1-1|.
TGTGCCAGCAGTGAATGGGGGCAAGGCACTGAAGCTTTCTTT
CASSEWGQGTEAFF
>.|TRBV18|TRBJ2-3|once
TGTGCCAGCTCACCGGGAGATACGCAGTATTTT
CASSPGDTQYF
>.|TRBV18|TRBJ1-1|.
TGTGCCAGCTCACCGGCTATAGGGAACACTGAAGCTTTCTTT
CASSPAIGNTEAFF
>.|TRBV18|TRBJ2-5|.
TGTGCCAGCTCACTTTCCTGGGAGACCCAGTACTTC
CASSLSWETQYF
>.|TRBV5-5|TRBJ2-3|once
TGTGCCAGCAGCTTGGCCGTTTCAGATACGCAGTATTTT
CASSLAVSDTQYF
>TRBD2|TRBV4-1|TRBJ2-7|.
TGCGCCAGCAGCCAAGAGGGACTAGCGGGAGTTCGAGAGCAGTACTTC
CASSQEGLAGVREQYF
>.|TRBV5-1|TRBJ2-5|.
TGCGCCAGCAGCTTGGGGCTAGGGGCACAAGAGACCCAGTACTTC
CASSLGLGAQETQYF
>TRBD1|TRBV27|TRBJ2-7|.
TGTGCCAGCAGTTTATCCGCCCCGGGACAGGGCTACGAGCAGTACTTC
CASSLSAPGQGYEQYF
>.|TRBV28|TRBJ2-7|.
TGTGCCAGCAGCTGGGACGGGTACGAGCAGTACTTC
CASSWDGYEQYF
>TRBD1|TRBV19|TRBJ1-4|.
TGTGCCAGTAGCAGGGACAGTTCAACTAATGAAAAACTGTTTTTT
CASSRDSSTNEKLFF
>.|TRBV30|TRBJ1-1|few
TGTGCCTGGAGGGGGCGTGGGGGGAACACTGAAGCTTTCTTT
CAWRGRGGNTEAFF
>.|TRBV27|TRBJ2-7|.
TGTGCCAGCCAAGTCGTGGGTTCAGGGGCCTACGAGCAGTACTTC
CASQVVGSGAYEQYF
>.|TRBV28|TRBJ1-6|.
TGTGCCAGCACTGGTAGCGCCTCCTATAATTCACCCCTCCACTTT
CASTGSASYNSPLHF
>.|TRBV27|TRBJ1-1|.
TGTGCCAGCAGTTCCGGATACAACACTGAAGCTTTCTTT
CASSSGYNTEAFF
>.|TRBV2|TRBJ1-2|.
TGTGCCAGCAGCACGGGGACCGGCTATGGCTACACCTTC
CASSTGTGYGYTF
>.|TRBV6-5|TRBJ2-1|.
TGTGCCAGCGGTTCGGCGAGGTACTACAATGAGCAGTTCTTC
CASGSARYYNEQFF
>TRBD1|TRBV5-1|TRBJ2-5|.
TGCGCCAGCAGCTCCGGGACAGGGGATGCAGAGACCCAGTACTTC
CASSSGTGDAETQYF
>.|TRBV4-1|TRBJ2-5|.
TGCGCCAGCAGTGTGGACAGCGAAGAGACCCAGTACTTC
CASSVDSEETQYF
>TRBD2|TRBV10-3|TRBJ2-2|.
TGTGCCATCAGTGCATCCGGGACTAGCGGCGCGGAGCTGTTTTTT
CAISASGTSGAELFF
>TRBD1|TRBV27|TRBJ1-6|once
TGTGCCAGCAGTGGGGACAGGGAGAGCTCCTATAATTCACCCCTCCACTTT
CASSGDRESSYNSPLHF
>.|TRBV2|TRBJ2-1|few
TGTGCCAGCAGTGATTATGAACTGCCCAATGAGCAGTTCTTC
CASSDYELPNEQFF
>.|TRBV7-9|TRBJ2-5|.
TGTGCCAGCAGCGCCGCGGGGAGCCAAGAGACCCAGTACTTC
CASSAAGSQETQYF
>.|TRBV19|TRBJ2-4|.
TGTGCCAGTAGTCCGGGGGTCCCGGAAAACATTCAGTACTTC
CASSPGVPENIQYF
>TRBD2|TRBV28|TRBJ2-5|.
TGTGCCACCAAAATAGGCGGGGGCCAAGAGACCCAGTACTTC
CATKIGGGQETQYF
>.|TRBV13|TRBJ2-3|.
TGTGCCAGCAGCACCCCCTCGGATTCTTCGGGGACCAGAGACACAGATACGCAGTATTTT
CASSTPSDSSGTRDTDTQYF
>TRBD1|TRBV2|TRBJ2-7|.
TGTGCCAGCAGAGCAGGGGGCTACGAGCAGTACTTC
CASRAGGYEQYF
>.|TRBV4-3|TRBJ2-3|.
TGCGCCAGCAGCCAAGATGTTGGCCCTGGTCGGGATACGCAGTATTTT
CASSQDVGPGRDTQYF
>.|TRBV2|TRBJ1-5|.
TGTGCCAGCGCGACCCCTAATCAGCCCCAGCATTTT
CASATPNQPQHF
>TRBD2|TRBV7-6|TRBJ2-2|.
TGTGCCAGCCTCACCGGGGGGGTTGACACCGGGGAGCTGTTTTTT
CASLTGGVDTGELFF
>.|TRBV5-6|TRBJ2-2|.
TGTGCCAGCAGCTTGATAGGGGACACCGGGGAGCTGTTTTTT
CASSLIGDTGELFF
>.|TRBV5-1|TRBJ1-6|.
TGCGCCAGCAGCTTTGGCCAGAATTCACCCCTCCACTTT
CASSFGQNSPLHF
>.|TRBV7-9|TRBJ1-3|.
TGTGCCAGCAGCTTAGTCGGAGGAGACTCTGGAAACACCATATATTTT
CASSLVGGDSGNTIYF
>.|TRBV19|TRBJ2-2|.
TGTGCCAGTAACCGGGTAACCGGGGAGCTGTTTTTT
CASNRVTGELFF
>TRBD1|TRBV28|TRBJ1-5|once
TGTGCCAGCAGTTATGGACAGGCCAATCAGCCCCAGCATTTT
CASSYGQANQPQHF
>.|TRBV5-1|TRBJ1-5|few
TGCGCCAGCAGCTTAGAGGGGTCTCAGCCCCAGCATTTT
CASSLEGSQPQHF
>TRBD2|TRBV3-1/TRBV3-2|TRBJ2-1|.
TGTGCCAGCAGCCAAGGACTAGCGAGATACAATGAGCAGTTCTTC
CASSQGLARYNEQFF
>TRBD1|TRBV7-8|TRBJ1-2|.
TGTGCCAGCAGCCCGACAGGGAAAAAGGATGGCTACACCTTC
CASSPTGKKDGYTF